This T cell receptor (beta chain) is drawn from a study of blood T cell repertoires in COVID-19. As for the study in general: Whether acute or convalescent, the COVID-19 samples came from the United States, Italy and Spain.

Seattle researchers signed up patients amid active infection and tracked them longitudinally. The table came from immunoSEQ multiplex PCR; TCRdb's copy has only in-frame clones and leaves some out. This table has 200,000 to 250,000 clones, 85% to 90% appearing once. The junction had 6 bases not matched to a gene; V was cut back by 1 base and J by 4 bases. Germline values: CDR1 ENHRY, CDR2 SYGVKD. The CDR3 spans 16 residues. Sequencing was carried out using peripheral blood. The receptor was derived from a woman in her forties or fifties with COVID-19, enrolled during active disease. The chain employs TRBV10-3 and TRBJ1-5; 8 nucleotides line up with TRBD1. CDR3: CAISEFGTGDNQPQHF. The CDR3 DNA follows: TGTGCCATCAGTGAGTTCGGGACAGGCGATAATCAGCCCCAGCATTTT.